These T cell receptor beta chains were read from a single sample in a study of blood T cell repertoires in COVID-19. Here immunoSEQ multiplex PCR was the method, and the copy in TCRdb shows in-frame clones only, minus some. This sample has 250,000 or so clones, with 70% to 85% found just once. Sequencing was carried out using peripheral blood. These receptors were obtained from a woman aged 80 or over with acute or convalescent COVID-19. Both conserved end residues are part of each CDR3. D genes are given only for firm matches. Part of the rows lack a size; the others show once, few, many or a class for expanded clones.

TRBV18	NA	TRBJ1-1	NA	CASSPQNPRGNTEAFF	TGTGCCAGCTCACCACAGAACCCGAGAGGGAACACTGAAGCTTTCTTT
TRBV4-2	NA	TRBJ1-4	TRBD1	CASSQRSSPGGEVGKLFF	TGTGCCAGCAGCCAACGATCCTCCCCAGGGGGCGAGGTTGGAAAACTGTTTTTT
TRBV28	few	TRBJ2-7	TRBD1	CASSLWIDRDRVGEQYF	TGTGCCAGCAGTTTATGGATTGACCGGGACAGGGTAGGGGAGCAGTACTTC
TRBV4-3	NA	TRBJ2-7	NA	CASSQDAAGTYEQYF	TGCGCCAGCAGCCAAGATGCGGCAGGGACCTACGAGCAGTACTTC
TRBV6-6	few	TRBJ2-7	NA	CASSYGGTTSYEQYF	TGTGCCAGCAGTTACGGGGGCACCACCTCCTACGAGCAGTACTTC
TRBV6-5	few	TRBJ1-1	TRBD1	CASSSSRGLAFF	TGTGCCAGCAGTTCTTCAAGGGGGCTGGCTTTCTTT
TRBV5-4	NA	TRBJ1-2	NA	CASRHHDRFTYGYTF	TGTGCCAGCAGACATCATGACAGGTTTACTTATGGCTACACCTTC
TRBV6-6	NA	TRBJ1-4	TRBD1	CASTKGTGANEKLFF	TGTGCCAGCACCAAAGGGACAGGAGCTAATGAAAAACTGTTTTTT
TRBV6-2/TRBV6-3	NA	TRBJ1-5	TRBD1	CASSGQGLIGTQHF	TGTGCCAGCAGTGGACAGGGATTGATTGGGACCCAGCATTTT
TRBV5-8	NA	TRBJ2-3	NA	CASSLVQIRDTQYF	TGTGCCAGCAGCTTGGTACAGATTCGGGATACGCAGTATTTT
TRBV11-3	NA	TRBJ2-1	TRBD2	CASSRGGGFYNEQFF	TGTGCCAGCAGCCGCGGCGGGGGATTCTACAATGAGCAGTTCTTC
TRBV18	NA	TRBJ2-1	TRBD2	CASSPASAGRNEQFF	TGTGCCAGCTCACCAGCGTCAGCGGGGAGGAATGAGCAGTTCTTC
TRBV7-6	NA	TRBJ2-1	TRBD1	CASSRSWDRGQDEQFF	TGTGCCAGCAGCCGGAGCTGGGACAGGGGGCAGGATGAGCAGTTCTTC
TRBV4-2	NA	TRBJ1-2	TRBD1	CASSANRGLNYGYTF	TGTGCCAGCAGCGCGAACAGGGGGCTTAACTATGGCTACACCTTC
TRBV5-1	few	TRBJ1-1	NA	CASKETGNTEAFF	TGCGCCAGCAAGGAAACAGGGAACACTGAAGCTTTCTTT
TRBV14	NA	TRBJ1-2	NA	CASRSKVRAGVDGYTF	TGTGCCAGCAGGTCTAAAGTGCGGGCCGGGGTCGATGGCTACACCTTC
TRBV12-5	NA	TRBJ1-5	NA	CASSNSGGQPQHF	TGTGCTAGTTCGAATTCCGGGGGACAGCCCCAGCATTTT
TRBV7-6	NA	TRBJ2-3	TRBD1	CASSRGQGGTLDTQYF	TGTGCCAGCAGCCGTGGACAGGGTGGGACCCTAGATACGCAGTATTTT
TRBV11-3	NA	TRBJ2-3	NA	CASSLGASPSTDTQYF	TGTGCCAGCAGCTTAGGGGCCAGCCCTAGCACAGATACGCAGTATTTT
TRBV28	NA	TRBJ2-7	TRBD2	CASSPVGTRDYEQYF	TGTGCCAGCAGCCCCGTAGGGACTAGAGACTACGAGCAGTACTTC
TRBV18	NA	TRBJ1-2	NA	CASSPPGGPGAGYGYTF	TGTGCCAGCTCACCACCGGGGGGGCCGGGAGCTGGCTATGGCTACACCTTC
TRBV12-5	NA	TRBJ1-4	NA	CASGYRTANEKLFF	TGTGCTAGTGGTTACAGGACAGCTAATGAAAAACTGTTTTTT
TRBV5-1	few	TRBJ1-4	NA	CASISQETNEKLFF	TGCGCCAGCATTTCACAGGAGACTAATGAAAAACTGTTTTTT
TRBV7-3	NA	TRBJ1-1	NA	CASSLLGGRNTEAFF	TGTGCCAGCAGCTTGCTTGGAGGGAGGAACACTGAAGCTTTCTTT
TRBV5-1	once	TRBJ1-3	NA	CASSLTGPTGNTIYF	TGCGCCAGCAGCTTAACAGGGCCAACTGGAAACACCATATATTTT
TRBV7-3	once	TRBJ2-1	NA	CASSLKGVGSYNEQFF	TGTGCCAGCAGCTTAAAAGGGGTCGGCTCCTACAATGAGCAGTTCTTC
TRBV2	NA	TRBJ1-2	TRBD1	CASSLQGAEGYTF	TGTGCCAGCAGTTTACAGGGGGCGGAAGGCTACACCTTC
TRBV19	NA	TRBJ2-2	NA	CASSDVQVAGELFF	TGTGCCAGTAGCGATGTCCAGGTGGCCGGGGAGCTGTTTTTT
TRBV5-6	NA	TRBJ1-6	TRBD1	CASSPYGTGDNSPLHF	TGTGCCAGCAGCCCCTATGGGACAGGGGACAATTCACCCCTCCACTTT
TRBV5-4	NA	TRBJ2-7	TRBD1	CASSHFKGALNEQYF	TGTGCCAGCAGCCATTTCAAGGGGGCGCTTAACGAGCAGTACTTC
TRBV11-2	once	TRBJ1-2	NA	CASTGTGNYGYTF	TGTGCCAGCACTGGAACAGGGAACTATGGCTACACCTTC
TRBV5-6	NA	TRBJ1-2	NA	CASREDKNYGYTF	TGTGCCAGCAGGGAAGACAAGAACTATGGCTACACCTTC
TRBV7-3	NA	TRBJ1-1	TRBD1	CASSLDRALNTEAFF	TGTGCCAGCAGCTTAGACAGGGCCTTGAACACTGAAGCTTTCTTT
TRBV2	few	TRBJ1-4	TRBD1	CASRGQGLTNEKLFF	TGTGCCAGCCGGGGACAGGGGTTAACTAATGAAAAACTGTTTTTT
TRBV15	NA	TRBJ1-2	NA	CATSRVRTVYGYTF	TGTGCCACCAGCAGAGTAAGGACAGTCTATGGCTACACCTTC
TRBV21-1	NA	TRBJ1-3	NA	CASSKDPGGPGNTIYF	TGTGCCAGCAGCAAAGACCCAGGGGGACCTGGAAACACCATATATTTT
TRBV7-6	NA	TRBJ2-7	TRBD2	CASSSRTSGYEQYF	TGTGCCAGCAGTTCCCGGACTAGCGGGTACGAGCAGTACTTC
TRBV14	NA	TRBJ1-2	TRBD1	CASRRGGGTALNYGYTF	TGTGCCAGCAGACGCGGAGGGGGGACAGCCCTTAACTATGGCTACACCTTC
TRBV18	NA	TRBJ2-2	NA	CASSRGQNTGELFF	TGTGCCAGCTCACGGGGACAAAACACCGGGGAGCTGTTTTTT
TRBV30	NA	TRBJ2-2	TRBD1	CAWSVRWGQGAIGELFF	TGTGCCTGGAGTGTTAGGTGGGGACAGGGCGCGATCGGGGAGCTGTTTTTT
TRBV7-9	NA	TRBJ1-2	TRBD1	CASSGRTGSYGYTF	TGTGCCAGCAGCGGTCGGACAGGTAGCTATGGCTACACCTTC
TRBV5-1	NA	TRBJ2-7	TRBD2	CASSLRLAAEQYF	TGCGCCAGCAGCTTGCGACTAGCTGCCGAGCAGTACTTC
TRBV23-1	NA	TRBJ1-2	TRBD1	CASSRDRGHDFYGYTF	TGCGCCAGCAGTCGTGACAGGGGCCATGATTTTTATGGCTACACCTTC
TRBV19	NA	TRBJ2-3	TRBD2	CASTGRLAGYDTQYF	TGTGCCAGTACCGGGAGACTAGCGGGATACGATACGCAGTATTTT
TRBV5-4	NA	TRBJ2-7	NA	CASSLAVTSRTYEQYF	TGTGCCAGCAGCTTGGCGGTGACTAGTAGGACCTACGAGCAGTACTTC
TRBV5-4	once	TRBJ2-5	NA	CASSYGQSQETQYF	TGTGCCAGCAGCTATGGACAGTCCCAAGAGACCCAGTACTTC
TRBV19	NA	TRBJ1-5	NA	CASKTGNSNQPQHF	TGTGCCAGCAAAACAGGGAATAGCAATCAGCCCCAGCATTTT
TRBV2	NA	TRBJ2-2	NA	CASTGFTGELFF	TGTGCCAGCACAGGGTTCACCGGGGAGCTGTTTTTT
TRBV5-4	once	TRBJ1-3	TRBD1	CASSLDGDRGISGNTIYF	TGTGCCAGCAGCTTGGACGGGGACAGGGGAATTTCTGGAAACACCATATATTTT
TRBV5-1	NA	TRBJ1-2	TRBD1	CASSLEGQLLYGYTF	TGCGCCAGCAGCTTGGAGGGACAGCTCCTCTATGGCTACACCTTC
TRBV28	NA	TRBJ1-1	NA	CASSRSGGDTEAFF	TGTGCCAGCAGCCGCTCGGGGGGTGACACTGAAGCTTTCTTT
TRBV4-3	NA	TRBJ2-5	NA	CASSQARVETQYF	TGCGCCAGCAGCCAAGCCCGGGTGGAGACCCAGTACTTC
TRBV6-1	once	TRBJ2-7	NA	CASSPYSGSYEQYF	TGTGCCAGCAGCCCCTATAGCGGTTCCTACGAGCAGTACTTC
TRBV19	few	TRBJ1-5	TRBD1	CASSIQAMTGIQPQHF	TGTGCCAGTAGTATCCAGGCAATGACAGGGATTCAGCCCCAGCATTTT
TRBV7-2	NA	TRBJ1-4	TRBD1	CASSTHRGPNEKLFF	TGTGCCAGCAGCACCCACAGGGGGCCGAATGAAAAACTGTTTTTT
TRBV3-1/TRBV3-2	NA	TRBJ2-5	TRBD2	CASSQERPSGGSWSQETQYF	TGTGCCAGCAGCCAAGAAAGACCTAGCGGGGGGTCCTGGTCTCAAGAGACCCAGTACTTC
TRBV3-1/TRBV3-2	NA	TRBJ1-2	TRBD1	CASTRTGAYGYTF	TGTGCCAGCACCCGGACAGGGGCTTACGGCTACACCTTC
TRBV25-1	NA	TRBJ2-7	TRBD2	CASSARGVSYEQYF	TGTGCCAGCAGTGCACGGGGGGTTTCCTACGAGCAGTACTTC
TRBV20-1	NA	TRBJ1-1	NA	CSARASGQSHF	TGCAGTGCTAGAGCGTCAGGACAGTCCCATTTT
TRBV28	NA	TRBJ1-5	NA	CASSLKGARGNQPQHF	TGTGCCAGCAGTTTGAAAGGGGCTAGGGGCAATCAGCCCCAGCATTTT